The present T cell receptor beta chain was sequenced within a study of Ad26.COV2.S vaccination and SARS-CoV-2 variants. Findings and caveats of the study: It was reported that spike-specific CD8+ and CD4+ T cell responses were substantially broad after vaccination. Spike-specific TCR breadth in vaccine recipients exceeded that seen in placebo recipients.

Data came from immunoSEQ multiplex PCR; TCRdb stores just in-frame clones and leaves some out. Found here are a few hundred thousand clones, roughly 90% of them singletons; the top ten hold about 3.6%. The trim removed 2 bases at V and 3 bases at J, leaving 5 bases unmatched. This CDR3 is 16 amino acids long. Germline V gene sequence: CDR1 SGHVS, CDR2 FQNEAQ. The treatment denotes: 19 received Ad26.COV2.S at low or high dose, single or two shots; about five received placebo; per-sample allocation not given. Samples came from day 63 after the first vaccine or placebo injection. Concerning this clone itself: Its antigen is unidentified.

The specimen comprised peripheral blood, sampled in a trial of Ad26.COV2.S vaccine versus placebo. This TCR was recovered from a person between 18 and 65 years old who received the Ad26.COV2.S COVID-19 vaccine or a placebo. The chain carries TRBV7-8 and TRBJ2-1; TRBD2 agrees at 9 bases. CDR3 DNA sequence: TGTGCCAGCAGCTTACCTTGGACTAGCGACTACAATGAGCAGTTCTTC. Translating it yields CASSLPWTSDYNEQFF.